In its sample, the clone carrying this T cell receptor beta chain was seen a few times. This entry comes from a study of blood T cell repertoires in COVID-19. Overall study context: Specimens from acute and convalescent COVID-19 originated in the United States, Italy and Spain. PBMCs, B-cell-depleted T cells, or T cells provided the cDNA or gDNA that made up the material.

Trimming pared 2 bases from V and 5 bases from J, leaving 7 bases between. CDR1 SGHAT and CDR2 FQNNGV come from the germline V gene. This CDR3 is 13 amino acids long. As originally analysed: Researchers report that nucleated cell counts were estimated from reference gene primer amplification. Generated by immunoSEQ multiplex PCR, the TCRdb table keeps only in-frame clones and is missing some. That table gives V, J and clone size, and the DNA gave D and trimming. This table holds some 120,000 clones, 70% to 80% found once. This receptor was taken from a human donor in a cohort sampled during active COVID-19. The rearrangement links TRBV11-2 to TRBJ2-1; the D is unclear. What was sequenced was peripheral blood. CDR3 nucleotides: TGTGCCAGCAGCTTACAGCGCCACAATGAGCAGTTCTTC. Translating gives CASSLQRHNEQFF.